These 18 T cell receptor beta chains share one sample of origin, sequenced in a study of T cell repertoires in cytomegalovirus infection. MiXCR, applied by TCRdb to the reads, yields one record per CDR3 protein. The data hold around 210,000 distinct CDR3 sequences, with around 6.2% observed a single time. The sample taken for sequencing was PBMCs. The receptor source for this set is a human donor in good health (CMV status not recorded). Some clones in this sample may be carry-over from other donors' samples.

The chain's CDR3 is CASSQEGWTRSSNYGYTF. The CDR3 region has the DNA TGTGCCAGCAGCCAAGAAGGATGGACCCGGTCGTCTAACTATGGCTACACCTTC. The V and J genes are TRBV4-2 and TRBJ1-2; no clear D gene. Trimming pared 0 bases from V and 0 bases from J, leaving 17 bases between. Germline V gene sequence: CDR1 LGHNA, CDR2 YNFKEQ. The length of the CDR3 is 18 residues.

Comment on this clonotype: This may come from a read error, since a much larger clone is one base off. Here the CDR3 reads CSVEPLPTKAFF. CDR3 nucleotides: TGCAGCGTTGAACCCCTCCCCACTAAAGCTTTCTTT. The chain combines TRBV29-1 with TRBJ1-1; no clear D. This CDR3 has 12 amino acids. Germline V CDR1 and CDR2: SQVTM, ANQGSEA. The full variable domain, with the rest looked up from reference TRBV29-1 and TRBJ1-1, is SAVISQKPSRDICQRGTSLTIQCQVDSQVTMMFWYRQQPGQSLTLIATANQGSEATYESGFVIDKFPISRPNLTFSTLTVSNMSPEDSSIYLCSVEPLPTKAFFGQGTRLTVV.

This clonotype was picked up many times. The V call is TRBV28, the J call TRBJ1-3; a weak D match, TRBD1 (5 bases). The germline gives CDR1 MDHEN, CDR2 SYDVKM. There are 14 residues in the CDR3. The V end was cut by 6 bases, the J end by 0 bases, with 9 bases between. The CDR3 DNA reads as TGTGCCAGCAGGCCAGGGCACTCTGGAAACACCATATATTTT. This sequence encodes CASRPGHSGNTIYF.

This clonotype was detected many times. The genes are TRBV6-1 and TRBJ2-3; D is possibly TRBD2 (6 bases). This CDR3 has 15 residues. CDR1 is MNHNS, CDR2 SASEGT, per germline. Deletions cut 6 bases from V and 4 bases from J, with 17 bases between. CDR3 sequence: CASRTRDSLPDTQYF. Written as DNA, the CDR3 is TGTGCCAGCAGGACCCGGGACTCATTGCCAGATACGCAGTATTTT.

This clonotype has just a few counts. This clone may be a read error of a much larger clone one base away. The rearrangement joins TRBV20-1 to TRBJ2-3; 9 bases match TRBD1. J lost 6 bases, V lost 7 bases, and 11 bases had no gene match. The CDR3 extends over 14 amino acids. The germline CDR1 and CDR2 sequences are DFQATT and SNEGSKA (reference sequence). The CDR3 DNA reads as TGCAGTGTCGGTACAGGGGGCCTTGGTGATACGCAGTATTTT. Translating it yields CSVGTGGLGDTQYF.

This clonotype was recorded many times. The genes are TRBV6-6 and TRBJ1-3; no definite D call. V was trimmed by 2 bases and J by 2 bases, leaving 10 bases between them. CDR3 length: 15 residues. CDR1 MNHNY and CDR2 SVGAGI come from the germline V gene (reference sequence). The DNA of the CDR3 is TGTGCCAGCAGTTACAGCGAGGGTCCTGGAAACACCATATATTTT. It yields the protein CASSYSEGPGNTIYF.

The V gene is TRBV4-3, the J gene TRBJ2-7, with D maybe TRBD2 (5 bases). The CDR3 loop spans 15 amino acids. CDR1 is LGHNA, CDR2 YSLEER, per germline. Trimming took off 0 bases at V and 1 base at J, with 10 bases between the two ends. CDR3 in amino acids: CASSQDRSGSYEQYF. CDR3 nucleotide sequence: TGCGCCAGCAGCCAAGATCGGAGCGGTTCCTACGAGCAGTACTTC.

Many counts were recorded for this clonotype. This chain links TRBV3-1 with TRBJ2-6; the D gene is possibly TRBD1 (5 bases). This CDR3 has 17 amino acids. V lost 4 bases and J lost 0, with 13 bases in between. CDR1 LGHDT and CDR2 YNNKEL come from the germline V gene (reference sequence). CDR3 in amino acids: CASSRGQSLSGANVLTF. The CDR3 nucleotides read TGTGCCAGCAGCCGGGGCCAGAGCCTCTCTGGGGCCAACGTCCTGACTTTC. Using reference TRBV3-1 and TRBJ2-6 for the parts outside the CDR3, the full variable domain is DTAVSQTPKYLVTQMGNDKSIKCEQNLGHDTMYWYKQDSKKFLKIMFSYNNKELIINETVPNRFSPKSPDKAHLNLHINSLELGDSAVYFCASSRGQSLSGANVLTFGAGSRLTVL.

This clonotype was counted many times. The J gene is TRBJ2-2, the V gene TRBV6-2 or TRBV6-3, with D hard to call. Trimming removed 2 bases from V and 0 bases from J, with 16 bases in between. The CDR3 is made up of 18 amino acids. CDR1 is MNHEY and CDR2 is SVGEGT in the germline V gene. This chain's CDR3 is CASSYGESWVTNTGELFF. DNA of the CDR3: TGTGCCAGCAGTTACGGCGAATCGTGGGTAACGAACACCGGGGAGCTGTTTTTT.

This clonotype came up many times. CDR3 residues: CASSPGTGRVYEQYF. For the CDR3, the DNA is TGTGCCAGCAGTCCCGGGACAGGGCGTGTGTACGAGCAGTACTTC. The gene calls are TRBV6-2 or TRBV6-3 and TRBJ2-7, with 9 bases aligning to TRBD1. The CDR3 is 15 residues long. CDR1 is MNHEY and CDR2 is SVGEGT in the germline V gene. V trimming: 5 bases; J trimming: 4 bases; junction bases outside the gene matches: 9.

This clonotype was observed many times. The V call is TRBV7-2, the J call TRBJ1-1, with unresolved D. The V end lost 10 bases, the J end lost 5 bases, and 14 bases lay between the germline ends. Germline V gene sequence: CDR1 SGHTA, CDR2 FQGNSA. The CDR3 sequence is 12 residues long. The CDR3 is CATTEVWTEAFF. The CDR3 DNA reads TGTGCCACTACGGAGGTGTGGACTGAAGCTTTCTTT.

This clonotype was counted at least ten times. V usage is TRBV7-2 and J usage is TRBJ1-5; 7 bases match TRBD1. The CDR3 length is 14 residues. Germline V lookup: CDR1 SGHTA, CDR2 FQGNSA. Trimming cost V 6 bases and J 3 bases; bases outside gene matches: 5. The CDR3 coding sequence is TGTGCCAGCAGTATGGGACAGACCAATCAGCCCCAGCATTTT. It encodes CASSMGQTNQPQHF.

To note about this clonotype: This may be a read error, as it is one base from a much larger clone. The rearrangement uses TRBV20-1 and TRBJ1-2, with D perhaps matching TRBD1 (5 bases). V shed 0 bases and J shed 7 bases, with 21 bases lying between them. This CDR3 has 16 residues. Germline V gene lookup returns CDR1 DFQATT and CDR2 SNEGSKA (reference sequence). The CDR3 region has the DNA TGCAGTGCTAGAGACTTGGGGTCAGGGTTTAGAAGTGGCTACACCTTC. Translating it yields CSARDLGSGFRSGYTF.

This clonotype was counted many times. The rearrangement links TRBV10-3 to TRBJ2-3; 10 nucleotides align to TRBD2. The germline V gene has CDR1 ENHRY and CDR2 SYGVKD. V lost 3 bases, J lost 2 bases, and 2 bases stayed unmatched. The CDR3 extends over 15 amino acids. CDR3 sequence reads: CAISELAGFTDTQYF. The DNA of the CDR3 is TGTGCCATCAGTGAACTAGCGGGGTTCACAGATACGCAGTATTTT.

This clonotype was recorded many times. CDR3 DNA: TGTGCCAGCAGTTTAATCCCAGGGGTCTATGGCTACACCTTC. Its translation is CASSLIPGVYGYTF. The V call is TRBV12-3 or TRBV12-4, the J call TRBJ1-2; D is possibly TRBD1 (6 bases). The CDR3 has 14 residues. Trimming removed 2 bases at V and 4 bases at J, with 11 bases between.

This clonotype was counted a few times. V gene TRBV10-3 combines with J gene TRBJ2-7, with TRBD2 identical over 8 bases. The CDR3 runs to 14 residues. Trimming took 3 bases from V and 2 from J; bases not matched to a gene: 3. CDR1 ENHRY and CDR2 SYGVKD come from the germline V gene. CDR3 nucleotide sequence: TGTGCCATCAGTGACGGACTAGCTCCCTACGAGCAGTACTTC. Encoded protein: CAISDGLAPYEQYF.

This clonotype was seen many times. V is TRBV20-1 and J is TRBJ2-7; D possibly corresponds to TRBD1 (6 bases). The CDR3 runs 11 residues. The V gene lost 3 bases and the J gene lost 4 bases, with 7 bases spanning the gap. Germline-derived CDR1 and CDR2 are DFQATT and SNEGSKA (reference sequence). CDR3 bases: TGCAGTGCTAGCACAGGGTACGAGCAGTACTTC. Its translation: CSASTGYEQYF.

This clonotype was found a few times. The rearrangement joins TRBV29-1 to TRBJ1-1; weak D call: TRBD1 (5 bases). The length of the CDR3 is 13 residues. The V gene lost 4 bases and the J gene lost 1 base, with 10 bases spanning the gap. CDR1 is SQVTM and CDR2 is ANQGSEA in the germline V gene. The CDR3 nucleotides are TGCAGCGTTGGAGCAGGGACGAACACTGAAGCTTTCTTT. This encodes CSVGAGTNTEAFF.